The 20 T cell receptor beta chains below come from one sample, sequenced in a study of beta chain features in type 1 diabetes (dated by TCRdb to about 2018). Library preparation used the immunoSEQ multiplex PCR assay. The entire amount of isolated RNA was reverse transcribed using the High Capacity cDNA Reverse Transcription Kit, so the sequenced TCRB transcripts were expressed ones. TCRdb obtained this table from immuneACCESS and retained in-frame rearrangements with V and J assigned. These tables miss some clones; where compared with another copy, unresolved V genes account for less than half of the shortfall, and the remainder is unexplained. This sample holds a few hundred thousand clones; roughly 14% were observed only once. The ten most abundant clones make up around 0.039% of the sample. Specimen: naive CD4+ T cells from blood. The cell subset or site label corresponds to: true naive CD4+ T cells. The source is a man aged 25 to 40 in good health.

The V gene is TRBV29-1, the J gene TRBJ2-2, with D unresolved. Deletions cut 4 bases from V and 6 bases from J, with 12 bases between. CDR1 SQVTM and CDR2 ANQGSEA come from the germline V gene. CDR3 length: 13 amino acids. The CDR3: CSVGALGAGELFF. In nucleotides, the CDR3 is TGCAGCGTTGGGGCGCTCGGCGCCGGGGAGCTGTTTTTT.

This clone was counted between two and nine times. The chain joins TRBV30 to TRBJ1-5; 8 bases are shared with TRBD1. V shed 3 bases, J shed 5 bases, and the junction held 9 bases outside the gene matches. The CDR3 has 15 residues. Germline V gene lookup returns CDR1 GTSNPN and CDR2 SVGIG (reference sequence). Here the CDR3 DNA reads TGTGCCTGGAGGGAGTCAGGGGGCGTCTATCAGCCCCAGCATTTT. Its protein is CAWRESGGVYQPQHF.

The chain employs TRBV2 and TRBJ2-1, with TRBD2 matching 10 bases. The CDR3 runs to 14 residues. J was trimmed by 10 bases and V by 7 bases; bases with no gene match: 10. In germline, CDR1 is SNHLY, CDR2 FYNNEI. The CDR3 bases are TGTGCCAGCACCCGACTAGCGGGTCGGTCGGAGCAGTTCTTC. This gives the protein CASTRLAGRSEQFF.

The sample holds a few counts of this clone. V usage is TRBV7-3 and J usage is TRBJ2-2, with TRBD2 matching 13 bases. Trimming at V came to 5 bases and at J to 4 bases, leaving 7 bases not matched to a gene. Germline loops: CDR1 SGHTA, CDR2 FQGTGA. The CDR3 spans 17 residues. CDR3 nucleotides: TGTGCCAGCAGCACGACTAGCGGGAGGCCGGGCACCGGGGAGCTGTTTTTT. It specifies CASSTTSGRPGTGELFF. Full variable domain (missing parts from reference TRBV7-3 and TRBJ2-2): GAGVSQTPSNKVTEKGKYVELRCDPISGHTALYWYRQSLGQGPEFLIYFQGTGAADDSGLPNDRFFAVRPEGSVSTLKIQRTERGDSAVYLCASSTTSGRPGTGELFFGEGSRLTVL.

The chain carries TRBV9 and TRBJ2-1; 7 nucleotides match TRBD2. The CDR3 runs 15 residues. Trimming cost V 0 bases and J 12 bases; bases outside gene matches: 12. Germline CDR1 is SGDLS and CDR2 is YYNGEE. DNA for the CDR3: TGTGCCAGCAGCGTAGAGACTAGCCCCTTGGGAGGGCAGTTCTTC. This encodes CASSVETSPLGGQFF.

The chain couples TRBV20-1 to TRBJ1-2; D not certain. The CDR3 runs 8 residues. CDR1 DFQATT and CDR2 SNEGSKA come from the germline V gene (reference sequence). The CDR3 sequence: CRDQGYTF. The CDR3 bases are TGCAGGGATCAGGGCTACACCTTC.

Worth noting for this clone: Other DNA sequences within the sample encode an identical CDR3. This chain joins TRBV30 and TRBJ1-2, with D unresolved. The CDR3 is 13 amino acids. Trimming took off 2 bases at V and 1 base at J, with 8 bases between the two ends. CDR1 and CDR2 (germline): GTSNPN, SVGIG (reference sequence). The CDR3 nucleotides read TGTGCCTGGAGTAAGGGAAGTAACTATGGCTACACCTTC. It is translated as CAWSKGSNYGYTF.

V is TRBV6-5 and J is TRBJ1-2; 11 nucleotides line up with TRBD1. CDR1 and CDR2 from the germline V gene are MNHEY and SVGAGI. The CDR3 is 16 residues long. With V trimmed by 1 base and J by 3 bases, 4 bases remained unmatched. The CDR3 DNA is TGTGCCAGCAGTTACTGGACAGGGGGCGTTCACTATGGCTACACCTTC. It is translated as CASSYWTGGVHYGYTF.

This sequence joins TRBV7-2 and TRBJ1-4; D not resolved. Germline V gene sequence: CDR1 SGHTA, CDR2 FQGNSA. V dropped 3 bases and J dropped 0 bases, with 5 bases sitting between them. This CDR3 region has 14 residues. The CDR3 reads CASSFSATNEKLFF. The CDR3 DNA sequence: TGTGCCAGCAGCTTCTCGGCAACTAATGAAAAACTGTTTTTT.

The chain joins TRBV5-4 to TRBJ2-3, with D perhaps TRBD2 (6 bases). V was pared by 1 base and J by 2 bases, with 14 bases between. The CDR3 extends over 16 amino acids. In germline, CDR1 is SGHNT, CDR2 YYREEE (reference sequence). CDR3 residues: CASSLYGLASTDTQYF. CDR3 nucleotides: TGTGCCAGCAGCTTGTACGGGCTAGCGTCCACAGATACGCAGTATTTT.

The CDR3 loop reads CASSPLPLGTQYF. The CDR3 coding sequence is TGTGCCAGCAGCCCTCTCCCCCTGGGTACGCAGTATTTT. The V and J genes are TRBV7-2 and TRBJ2-3, with unresolved D. The CDR3 has 13 amino acids. V lost 5 bases and J 8 bases, leaving 14 bases between the germline ends. From germline, CDR1 is SGHTA and CDR2 FQGNSA.

The chain has TRBV10-3 and TRBJ2-3; 7 nucleotides match TRBD1. CDR1 is ENHRY and CDR2 is SYGVKD in the germline V gene. Trimming at V came to 8 bases and at J to 6 bases, leaving 8 bases not matched to a gene. The CDR3 consists of 13 residues. This chain's CDR3 is CAIRDSRMDTQYF. The DNA of the CDR3 is TGTGCCATCCGGGACAGCCGTATGGATACGCAGTATTTT.

This clone was counted a few times. The chain joins TRBV7-9 to TRBJ2-3; D tentatively reads TRBD1 or TRBD2 (5 bases each). This CDR3 spans 14 amino acids. Germline V gene lookup returns CDR1 SEHNR and CDR2 FQNEAQ (reference sequence). Deletions cut 2 bases from V and 4 bases from J, with 10 bases between. CDR3: CASSLFSGPDTQYF. The CDR3 nucleotides read TGTGCCAGCAGCTTATTTTCGGGGCCAGATACGCAGTATTTT.

This clone has a handful of counts. V usage is TRBV25-1 and J usage is TRBJ2-7; 11 bases fit TRBD2. CDR3 length equals 16 residues. Germline CDR1 is MGHDK and CDR2 is SYGVNS. The J segment lost 3 bases and the V segment lost 5 bases, leaving 9 bases of the junction unmatched. In DNA form, the CDR3 reads TGTGCCAGCAGTTCAAGCTCCGGACTAGCGGGCTACGAGCAGTACTTC. Translation gives CASSSSSGLAGYEQYF.

This chain connects TRBV5-1 to TRBJ2-5; maybe TRBD2 (6 bases). Germline V gene data show CDR1 as SGHRS and CDR2 as YFSETQ. This CDR3 is built from 13 residues. V dropped 5 bases and J dropped 5 bases, with 13 bases sitting between them. The CDR3 DNA sequence: TGCGCCAGCAGTGGCGGGATCGGGGAGACCCAGTACTTC. It codes for CASSGGIGETQYF.

V usage is TRBV27 and J usage is TRBJ1-2, with 7 positions matching TRBD1. V was pared by 5 bases and J by 8 bases, with 8 bases of the junction left unmatched. The CDR3 is made up of 13 amino acids. From germline, CDR1 is MNHEY and CDR2 SMNVEV (reference sequence). The DNA of the CDR3 is TGTGCCAGCAGTCCAGACAGGGCAGAAGGCTACACCTTC. Its translation: CASSPDRAEGYTF.

This clone showed up just a few times. This rearrangement joins TRBV29-1 to TRBJ2-7; D perhaps matches TRBD2 (7 bases). The CDR3 loop spans 16 amino acids. Trimming took 7 bases from V and 6 from J, leaving 28 bases between them. Germline CDR1 reads SQVTM; CDR2 reads ANQGSEA. CDR3 loop: CSERPGGGDPFAEQYF. In DNA form, the CDR3 reads TGCAGCGAAAGGCCAGGAGGGGGGGACCCGTTTGCCGAGCAGTACTTC.

The chain employs TRBV25-1 and TRBJ2-5; D is tentatively TRBD1 or TRBD2 (6 bases each). The V gene's germline CDR1 is MGHDK and CDR2 SYGVNS. The CDR3 spans 15 residues. V was cut by 3 bases and J by 8 bases, with 19 bases left in between. CDR3 DNA: TGTGCCAGCAGTGATACGACCGGGGGCAAGAGTACCCAGTACTTC. This gives the protein CASSDTTGGKSTQYF. Looking up the rest from reference TRBV25-1 and TRBJ2-5 gives the full variable domain: EADIYQTPRYLVIGTGKKITLECSQTMGHDKMYWYQQDPGMELHLIHYSYGVNSTEKGDLSSESTVSRIRTEHFPLTLESARPSHTSQYLCASSDTTGGKSTQYFGPGTRLLVL.

The chain uses TRBV29-1 and TRBJ1-2; weak D call: TRBD1 (6 bases). V was cut by 2 bases and J by 0 bases, with 13 bases left in between. This CDR3 comprises 15 residues. From germline, CDR1 is SQVTM and CDR2 ANQGSEA. This CDR3 reads CSVEPGQTTNYGYTF. CDR3 DNA sequence: TGCAGCGTTGAACCGGGACAAACAACTAACTATGGCTACACCTTC.

The chain employs TRBV10-3 and TRBJ2-7; 8 bases fit TRBD2. Germline CDR1 and CDR2: ENHRY and SYGVKD. The CDR3 consists of 13 residues. Unmatched junction bases numbered 8, after V lost 10 bases and J lost 3 bases. The CDR3 protein is CANREGLHYEQYF. The CDR3 DNA sequence: TGTGCCAACCGGGAGGGACTACACTACGAGCAGTACTTC.